These 28 T cell receptor beta chains were all obtained from the same sample, sequenced in a study of tumor-infiltrating lymphocytes in primary liver carcinoma. TCR beta cDNA came from roughly 450 ng total RNA, primed with a constant-region primer. Modified slightly, ARM-PCR produced TCR beta libraries over three nested multiplex PCR rounds. Primers for the first two PCR rounds were TRBV1-TRBV30 forward primers and a C-beta reverse primer (about 10 cycles per round). TCRdb fed the multiplex PCR reads into MiXCR, producing one record per CDR3 protein. This table holds 300,000 to 350,000 distinct CDR3 sequences, approximately 58% found once. Germline DNA was extracted alongside blood RNA, which was obtained from unsorted whole blood. Sequencing input: peripheral blood. Receptors were obtained from a woman in her 30s with primary liver carcinoma and hepatitis B virus infection.

The rearrangement links TRBV7-8 to TRBJ1-4; TRBD1 agrees at 10 bases. Germline CDR1 reads SGHVS; CDR2 reads FQNEAQ. V shed 3 bases, J shed 6 bases, and the junction held 7 bases outside the gene matches. This CDR3 has 16 residues. CDR3 coding DNA: TGTGCCAGCAGCTTCCAGACAGGGGGCATGGATGAAAAACTGTTTTTT. This gives the protein CASSFQTGGMDEKLFF.

This clonotype has a handful of counts. The chain carries TRBV7-9 and TRBJ1-1, with 7 bases that match TRBD1. CDR3 length equals 12 residues. Germline trimming cut 5 bases from V and 7 bases from J; bases unmatched to any gene: 4. Germline CDR1 is SEHNR and CDR2 is FQNEAQ (reference sequence). The CDR3: CASSVTGNEAFF. In DNA, the CDR3 is TGTGCCAGCAGCGTGACAGGGAATGAAGCTTTCTTT.

With regard to this clonotype: One base away lies a much larger clone, so this may be a sequencing read error. CDR3 loop: CASSPDRLSSYEQYF. Written as DNA, the CDR3 is TGTGCCAGCAGCCCCGACAGGTTGAGCTCCTACGAGCAGTACTTC. The gene calls are TRBV6-5 and TRBJ2-7; tentatively, D is TRBD1 (6 bases). The CDR3 runs to 15 residues. Trimming removed 6 bases at V and 0 bases at J, with 15 bases between. CDR1 MNHEY and CDR2 SVGAGI come from the germline V gene.

This clonotype was found a few times. This chain uses TRBV29-1 with TRBJ2-7, with unresolved D. Trimming removed 6 bases from V and 2 bases from J, with 14 bases in between. CDR3 size: 13 residues. Germline values: CDR1 SQVTM, CDR2 ANQGSEA. The CDR3, as DNA: TGCAGCGTACAATGGCCGGCGGCCTACGAGCAGTACTTC. Translated, it gives CSVQWPAAYEQYF.

The V call is TRBV6-4, the J call TRBJ2-1; TRBD2 matches 14 bases. This CDR3 is built from 16 residues. The ends lost 6 bases at V and 8 bases at J; junction bases unmatched: 9. In germline, CDR1 is MRHNA, CDR2 SNTAGT. The CDR3: CASSPRGGLAGDEQFF. The CDR3 region has the DNA TGTGCCAGCAGCCCCCGAGGGGGACTAGCGGGAGATGAGCAGTTCTTC.

The sample holds many counts of this clonotype. The genes are TRBV11-2 and TRBJ1-5; 9 nucleotides align to TRBD1. The trim removed 5 bases at V and 1 base at J, leaving 9 bases unmatched. CDR3 length: 17 residues. The germline gives CDR1 SGHAT, CDR2 FQNNGV. The CDR3 region has the DNA TGTGCCAGCAGCCCATTGACAGGGGGGGGGAGCAATCAGCCCCAGCATTTT. Translating gives CASSPLTGGGSNQPQHF. Full variable domain (rest looked up from reference TRBV11-2 and TRBJ1-5): EAGVAQSPRYKIIEKRQSVAFWCNPISGHATLYWYQQILGQGPKLLIQFQNNGVVDDSQLPKDRFSAERLKGVDSTLKIQPAKLEDSAVYLCASSPLTGGGSNQPQHFGDGTRLSIL.

In this sample, this clonotype turned up many times. The genes are TRBV11-2 and TRBJ2-1; TRBD2 aligns across 8 bases. Unmatched junction bases numbered 8, after V lost 4 bases and J lost 6 bases. The CDR3 loop spans 15 amino acids. CDR1 and CDR2 (germline): SGHAT, FQNNGV. The CDR3 DNA follows: TGTGCCAGCAGCTCCGACGGACTAGCCATCAATGAGCAGTTCTTC. Its protein product is CASSSDGLAINEQFF.

Worth noting for this clonotype: A single base separates this from a much larger clone, so it may be a read error. No conserved phenylalanine or tryptophan is present at the end of the CDR3, so a read error is the likely explanation. V and J are TRBV6-5 and TRBJ1-6, with D unresolved. V lost 2 bases, J lost 12 bases, and 11 bases lay in between. The CDR3 is made up of 13 amino acids. Germline assignment: CDR1 MNHEY and CDR2 SVGAGI. The CDR3 region is CASSYGSRGPLHS. In DNA form, the CDR3 reads TGTGCCAGCAGTTACGGATCTAGAGGACCCCTCCACTCT.

This clonotype was found a few times. The chain carries TRBV6-5 and TRBJ2-3; the D is unclear. CDR3 length equals 16 residues. V was shortened by 0 bases and J by 4 bases, with 14 bases between the two germline ends. Germline CDR1 MNHEY, CDR2 SVGAGI. The CDR3 coding sequence is TGTGCCAGCAGTTACTCGTTACTAACATTGCCAGATACGCAGTATTTT. This translates into CASSYSLLTLPDTQYF.

This clonotype was seen just once. A much larger clone lies one base from this, so it may be a read error. CDR3 bases: TGTGCCAGCAGCTTTAGGGGTATAGGGGCCAACGTCCTGACTTTC. This gives the protein CASSFRGIGANVLTF. This chain links TRBV5-4 with TRBJ2-6, with D perhaps matching TRBD1 (5 bases). Trimming removed 2 bases from V and 4 bases from J, with 10 bases in between. The CDR3 loop spans 15 amino acids. CDR1 SGHNT and CDR2 YYREEE come from the germline V gene (reference sequence).

The chain employs TRBV30 and TRBJ2-5; TRBD1 might be the D (6 bases). The germline V and J ends were trimmed by 0 bases and 4 bases, with 12 bases remaining between them. The CDR3 spans 14 residues. The V gene's germline CDR1 is GTSNPN and CDR2 SVGIG (reference sequence). In nucleotides, the CDR3 is TGTGCCTGGAGTGTACTGGGGGCCCTAGAGACCCAGTACTTC. Amino acid sequence: CAWSVLGALETQYF.

The chain uses TRBV6-6 and TRBJ2-7; D is ambiguous. Looked up from germline, CDR1 is MNHNY and CDR2 is SVGAGI (reference sequence). V was trimmed by 6 bases and J by 0 bases, leaving 12 bases between them. The CDR3 contains 14 residues. The chain's CDR3 is CASRPDTVSYEQYF. The DNA for the CDR3 is TGTGCCAGCAGACCTGACACTGTCTCCTACGAGCAGTACTTC.

This clonotype has a handful of counts. Relative to the germline gene, one junction end is altered; a read error may explain this. The J gene is TRBJ1-4, the V gene TRBV6-6, with D perhaps TRBD1 (5 bases). The CDR3 is made up of 10 amino acids. Germline V CDR1 and CDR2: MNHNY, SVGAGI (reference sequence). The CDR3 protein is CASATRDQRF. DNA of the CDR3: TGTGCCAGCGCTACCCGGGACCAGAGATTT.

The chain uses TRBV28 and TRBJ1-5; 9 nucleotides line up with TRBD1. CDR1 is MDHEN, CDR2 SYDVKM, per germline. V lost 8 bases and J lost 6; bases outside the gene matches: 20. The CDR3 is 18 amino acids. The CDR3 protein is CASGPRGTMTGGTQPQHF. The CDR3, as DNA: TGTGCCAGCGGTCCTCGAGGAACAATGACAGGGGGTACTCAGCCCCAGCATTTT.

This clonotype has more than one count but fewer than ten. V gene TRBV12-3 or TRBV12-4 combines with J gene TRBJ2-3; TRBD1 matches at 10 bases. The V segment lost 1 base and the J segment 3 bases; nucleotides outside the gene matches: 4. This CDR3 contains 16 residues. Here the CDR3 DNA reads TGTGCCAGCAGTTTAGGAGACAGGGGGCGGACAGATACGCAGTATTTT. This sequence encodes CASSLGDRGRTDTQYF.

This clonotype was detected only once. A much larger clonotype is one base distant, so this may be a read error. The gene calls are TRBV4-1 and TRBJ1-1; no clear D gene. The length of the CDR3 is 14 residues. Germline V gene data show CDR1 as MGHRA and CDR2 as YSYEKL. The CDR3: CANSLGVLNTEAFF. CDR3 DNA: TGCGCCAACAGCCTTGGGGTTTTGAACACTGAAGCTTTCTTT.

About this clonotype itself: A much more abundant neighbour one base away suggests this may be a read error. The chain recombines TRBV11-1 with TRBJ2-3; either TRBD1 or TRBD2 may supply D (5 bases each). Germline CDR1 and CDR2: SGHAT and FQDESV (reference sequence). The CDR3 is 19 amino acids. The CDR3 loop reads CAGSSGGSSVGARTDTQYF. CDR3 DNA sequence: TGTGCCGGCAGCTCTGGGGGAAGCTCTGTTGGAGCCCGCACAGATACGCAGTATTTT. The entire variable domain, with the rest obtained from reference TRBV11-1 and TRBJ2-3, is as follows: EAEVAQSPRYKITEKSQAVAFWCDPISGHATLYWYRQILGQGPELLVQFQDESVVDDSQLPKDRFSAERLKGVDSTLKIQPAELGDSAMYLCAGSSGGSSVGARTDTQYFGPGTRLTVL.

This clonotype was observed many times. The gene calls are TRBV4-2 and TRBJ2-5; D not certain. V lost 1 base and J 1 base, leaving 13 bases between the germline ends. Germline V gene lookup returns CDR1 LGHNA and CDR2 YNFKEQ. The CDR3 loop spans 16 amino acids. The CDR3 nucleotides read TGTGCCAGCAGCCAAGCCTTCCACACTCCCCAAGAGACCCAGTACTTC. Protein product: CASSQAFHTPQETQYF.

For this clonotype: With a much larger clone just one base away, this may be a read error. The rearrangement joins TRBV6-5 to TRBJ2-1, with D perhaps TRBD2 (5 bases). The CDR3 spans 13 residues. V shed 2 bases and J shed 8 bases, with 10 bases lying between them. The V gene's germline CDR1 is MNHEY and CDR2 SVGAGI. The CDR3 loop is CASSYPVRDEQFF. CDR3 DNA: TGTGCCAGCAGTTACCCGGTGAGGGATGAGCAGTTCTTC.

The J gene is TRBJ2-7, the V gene TRBV6-5, with 10 bases aligning to TRBD1. The germline V gene encodes CDR1 MNHEY and CDR2 SVGAGI. CDR3 length: 19 residues. The V segment lost 0 bases and the J segment 3 bases; nucleotides outside the gene matches: 14. CDR3 amino acids: CASSYSLSSGTGVVYEQYF. In nucleotides, the CDR3 is TGTGCCAGCAGTTACTCCCTCTCCTCCGGGACAGGGGTTGTCTACGAGCAGTACTTC.

This clonotype was recorded many times. The V call is TRBV6-2 or TRBV6-3, the J call TRBJ2-7; 8 nucleotides line up with TRBD1. From germline, CDR1 is MNHEY and CDR2 SVGEGT. There are 16 residues in the CDR3. J gave up 7 bases and V 6 bases, and 17 bases lay outside the gene matches. CDR3 sequence: CASRRLAGGGQGEQYF. CDR3 nucleotides: TGTGCCAGCAGACGTCTGGCCGGGGGAGGACAGGGAGAGCAGTACTTC.

The rearrangement joins TRBV5-4 to TRBJ1-1, with TRBD1 matching over 7 bases. V lost 4 bases, J lost 4 bases, and 7 bases stayed unmatched. Germline V gene sequence: CDR1 SGHNT, CDR2 YYREEE (reference sequence). The CDR3 sequence is 14 residues long. CDR3 nucleotides: TGTGCCAGCAGCCTCGACAGGGAGAGCACTGAAGCTTTCTTT. It translates to CASSLDRESTEAFF.

The CDR3 protein is CASSEIAGTQYF. CDR3 sequence (DNA): TGTGCCAGCAGCGAGATCGCGGGGACCCAGTACTTC. The gene calls are TRBV5-4 and TRBJ2-5; D may be TRBD2 (5 bases). Trimming removed 4 bases at V and 7 bases at J, with 11 bases between. The germline V gene encodes CDR1 SGHNT and CDR2 YYREEE (reference sequence). The CDR3 is 12 residues long.

This clonotype was counted a few times. V gene TRBV5-4 combines with J gene TRBJ2-7; TRBD2 is a possible D gene (6 bases). Between the trimmed V and J ends, which lost 6 bases and 4 bases, there was a span of 14 bases. The CDR3 contains 13 residues. CDR1 and CDR2 (germline): SGHNT, YYREEE (reference sequence). CDR3 sequence: CASNPEGPYEQYF. The CDR3 DNA reads TGTGCCAGCAACCCGGAGGGCCCATACGAGCAGTACTTC.

In its sample, this clonotype was seen a few times. The chain is built from TRBV6-2 or TRBV6-3 and TRBJ1-5; the D gene is possibly TRBD1 (5 bases). Germline V gene sequence: CDR1 MNHEY, CDR2 SVGEGT. V lost 11 bases to trimming and J lost 6 bases, with 14 bases between them. The CDR3 runs to 12 residues. This chain's CDR3 is CASRDQGQPQHF. CDR3 DNA sequence: TGTGCCTCGCGAGACCAGGGTCAGCCCCAGCATTTT.

This chain links TRBV12-3 or TRBV12-4 with TRBJ1-1; 10 positions match TRBD1. V shed 3 bases and J 9 bases; nucleotides not matched to a gene: 7. The CDR3 extends over 14 amino acids. The CDR3 loop is CASSFTGQGEKAFF. The DNA of the CDR3 is TGTGCCAGCAGTTTTACCGGACAGGGGGAGAAAGCTTTCTTT.

As regards this clonotype: As the CDR3 is not closed by the conserved phenylalanine or tryptophan, this likely results from a read error. V gene TRBV4-3 combines with J gene TRBJ2-1; TRBD2 agrees at 13 bases. Germline V gives CDR1 LGHNA, CDR2 YSLEER. There are 15 residues in the CDR3. CDR3 in DNA: TGCACCAGCAGCCCCGGACTAGCGGGAGCCAATGAGCAGTTCTTA. This codes for CTSSPGLAGANEQFL.

This clonotype was seen once. The chain links TRBV14 to TRBJ1-1; no reliable D call. CDR1 and CDR2 (germline): SGHDN, FVKESK. The V end lost 4 bases, the J end lost 5 bases, and 11 bases lay between the germline ends. The CDR3 spans 13 residues. CDR3 region: CASSRERVTEAFF. CDR3 sequence (DNA): TGTGCCAGCAGCCGAGAAAGGGTGACTGAAGCTTTCTTT.